This T cell receptor beta chain appears in the sequencing data of a study of regulatory T cells in long-lasting Graves disease. With respect to this clonotype: Antigen unknown.

Construction of TCR beta libraries relied on iRepertoire HTBI primers and on Arm-PCR targeting CDR3 regions. Via MiXCR, TCRdb re-called the multiplex PCR reads, giving one row per CDR3 protein. The sample has roughly 510,000 distinct CDR3 sequences, about 15% seen once; the top ten hold 12%. The time point here: newly diagnosed GD, antithyroid drugs for less than 3 months. TCR sequences were obtained from RNA taken from PBMCs. This CDR3 has 12 residues. V was shortened by 4 bases and J by 1 base, with 7 bases between the two germline ends. Looked up from germline, CDR1 is DFQATT and CDR2 is SNEGSKA (reference sequence). Overall study results and limits: Preferential use of TRBV28, TRBJ1-2 and TRBJ2-5 was seen in persistent disease.

The same data also contributed to another study, on T cells in Graves' hyperthyroidism and ophthalmopathy. That source adds: The model made its ophthalmopathy prediction, and onset followed a median 6.5 months later.

This rearrangement joins TRBV20-1 to TRBJ2-5; unclear D gene. The sample consisted of peripheral blood mononuclear cells (PBMCs), taken at new diagnosis, from a patient treated with antithyroid drugs. The source of this sequence is a man aged 18 to 35 with Graves disease. The CDR3 coding sequence is TGCAGTGCTATTAGCAGCCAAGAGACCCAGTACTTC. It codes for CSAISSQETQYF.